The clone carrying this T cell receptor (beta chain) was detected once. As yet, its antigen is unknown. This entry is derived from a study of cytomegalovirus exposure and HLA in healthy donors. Overall study findings and caveats: Later analysis demonstrated an association between a missense DCLRE1C variant and TCR beta V- and J-gene trimming. Per a later analysis, 15,000 to 20,000 TCR beta sequences showed association with HLA alleles at 0.05 false discovery rate.

The PCR was carried out with 60 Vbeta primers and 13 Jbeta primers. Assay: immunoSEQ multiplex PCR; the TCRdb copy retains only in-frame clones and omits some. The sample comprises 95,000 to 110,000 clones, 75% to 80% of which are singletons, and roughly 5% rests with the top ten. The CDR3 totals 15 residues. Trimming took off 5 bases at V and 3 bases at J, with 17 bases between the two ends. Germline-derived CDR1 and CDR2 are MNHEY and SVGAGI. Healthy bone marrow donors made up the donor group. Donors were ostensibly healthy at sampling, although undocumented immune exposures were probable. The origin of this receptor is a man in his sixties in good health and CMV-seropositive. J is TRBJ2-7 and V is TRBV6-5; unclear D gene. The sample consisted of PBMCs. CDR3 nucleotide sequence: TGTGCCAGCAGTGGGCGATCGCGTGGTGACTACGAGCAGTACTTC. It specifies CASSGRSRGDYEQYF.